The 2 T cell receptor beta chains listed next were all sequenced from one sample in a study of T cell responses to AZD1222 COVID-19 vaccine. Repertoires were generated with immunoSEQ multiplex PCR, while TCRdb's copy carries only in-frame clones and drops some. This table has around 78,000 clones, 70% to 90% appearing once. The specimen comprised peripheral blood, sampled on day 0 of MenACWY control vaccination. These receptors came from an adult in good health.

V gene TRBV20-1 combines with J gene TRBJ1-5, with D uncertain. Germline V gives CDR1 DFQATT, CDR2 SNEGSKA (reference sequence). The V gene lost 3 bases and the J gene lost 7 bases, with 19 bases spanning the gap. The CDR3 is made up of 15 amino acids. In nucleotides, the CDR3 is TGCAGTGCTAGTGATCCGGGCCGGGAGAGACAGCCCCAGCATTTT. This encodes CSASDPGRERQPQHF.

The chain recombines TRBV2 with TRBJ2-7; D gene ambiguous. The V gene's germline CDR1 is SNHLY and CDR2 FYNNEI. The CDR3 covers 15 residues. Trimming cost V 2 bases and J 0 bases, with 11 bases left between them. The CDR3 DNA reads TGTGCCAGCAGTGAAAACCCGTCCATCTCCTACGAGCAGTACTTC. It encodes CASSENPSISYEQYF.